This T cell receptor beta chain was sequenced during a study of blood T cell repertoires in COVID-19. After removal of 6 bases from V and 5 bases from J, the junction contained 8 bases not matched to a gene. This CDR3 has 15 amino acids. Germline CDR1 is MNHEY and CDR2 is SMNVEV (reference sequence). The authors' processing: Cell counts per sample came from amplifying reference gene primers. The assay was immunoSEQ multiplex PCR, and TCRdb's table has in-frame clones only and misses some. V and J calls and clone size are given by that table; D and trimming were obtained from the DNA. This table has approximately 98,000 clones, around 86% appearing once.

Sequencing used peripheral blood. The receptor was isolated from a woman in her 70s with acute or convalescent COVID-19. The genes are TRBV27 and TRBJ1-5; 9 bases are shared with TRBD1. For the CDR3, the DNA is TGTGCCAGCAGGGGGGACAGGGCAGGCGATCAGCCCCAGCATTTT. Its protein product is CASRGDRAGDQPQHF.